These T cell receptor beta chains were read from a single sample in a study of cytomegalovirus exposure and HLA in healthy donors. The data were produced by immunoSEQ multiplex PCR, yet TCRdb's version contains in-frame clones alone and is incomplete. The sample lists about 150,000 clones; roughly 66% were seen once. Source material: PBMCs. These TCRs come from a woman between 18 and 29 years old in good health and CMV-seronegative. CDR3s include the opening cysteine and the closing phenylalanine or tryptophan. The D gene is left open where the match is weak. Size is stated for part of the rows, as once, few or many counts, or as a class when the clone is expanded.

D gene | J gene | clone size | V gene | CDR3 protein | CDR3 DNA
NA | TRBJ2-1 | NA | TRBV7-9 | CASSDRLVGDLNEQFF | TGTGCCAGCAGCGACCGACTCGTAGGGGACTTAAATGAGCAGTTCTTC
TRBD1 | TRBJ1-5 | NA | TRBV9 | CASSVPKGAEISLSNQPQHF | TGTGCCAGCAGCGTCCCTAAGGGGGCAGAAATTTCTCTTAGCAATCAGCCCCAGCATTTT
TRBD1 | TRBJ1-2 | once | TRBV27 | CASSLNPGQGFYGYTF | TGTGCCAGCAGTTTAAACCCGGGACAGGGCTTCTATGGCTACACCTTC
TRBD1 | TRBJ1-4 | NA | TRBV7-9 | CASSADRVEKLFF | TGTGCCAGCAGCGCGGACAGGGTGGAAAAACTGTTTTTT
NA | TRBJ2-3 | few | TRBV7-9 | CASSLELDVNTQYF | TGTGCCAGCAGCTTAGAACTAGACGTGAATACGCAGTATTTT
TRBD2 | TRBJ2-1 | once | TRBV6-5 | CASSYGTSGSYNEQFF | TGTGCCAGCAGTTACGGGACTAGCGGCTCCTACAATGAGCAGTTCTTC
NA | TRBJ2-7 | NA | TRBV5-4 | CASSLNQGSNEQYF | TGTGCCAGCAGCTTGAACCAGGGTAGTAACGAGCAGTACTTC
TRBD2 | TRBJ2-3 | NA | TRBV9 | CASSGSGGAHTQYF | TGTGCCAGCAGCGGCAGCGGGGGGGCCCATACGCAGTATTTT
NA | TRBJ2-2 | few | TRBV7-9 | CASSLGTPNTGELFF | TGTGCCAGCAGCTTAGGTACTCCGAACACCGGGGAGCTGTTTTTT
NA | TRBJ1-1 | NA | TRBV5-4 | CASSLLGSRLSEAFF | TGTGCCAGCAGCTTGCTCGGGTCACGTCTCTCTGAAGCTTTCTTT
NA | TRBJ2-7 | NA | TRBV7-6 | CASSLTTRGEYEQYF | TGTGCCAGCAGCCTGACGACCAGGGGAGAGTACGAGCAGTACTTC
NA | TRBJ2-1 | NA | TRBV12-5 | CASGLVLGSSYNEQFF | TGTGCTAGTGGTTTGGTACTAGGGAGCTCCTACAATGAGCAGTTCTTC
TRBD1 | TRBJ1-3 | NA | TRBV6-1 | CASSELRQGSGNTIYF | TGTGCCAGCAGTGAACTAAGACAGGGCTCTGGAAACACCATATATTTT
NA | TRBJ2-7 | NA | TRBV7-3 | CASSPDAGYYEQHF | TGTGCCAGCAGCCCTGATGCTGGGTACTACGAGCAGCACTTC
TRBD2 | TRBJ2-3 | once | TRBV14 | CASSEWRGGTDTQYF | TGTGCCAGCAGCGAATGGCGGGGAGGGACAGATACGCAGTATTTT
NA | TRBJ2-2 | NA | TRBV9 | CASSVGAGGVTGELFF | TGTGCCAGCAGCGTCGGCGCGGGTGGAGTAACCGGGGAGCTGTTTTTT
NA | TRBJ1-5 | NA | TRBV18 | CASSPSQGSYQPQHF | TGTGCCAGCTCACCATCTCAGGGTTCCTATCAGCCCCAGCATTTT